The 22 T cell receptor beta chains reported below all come from one sample, sequenced in a study of blood T cell repertoires in COVID-19. Sequenced by immunoSEQ multiplex PCR; TCRdb stores in-frame clones only, minus some. This sample has 100,000 to 140,000 clones, with around nine tenths found just once. The sequenced material came from peripheral blood. The receptors come from a woman in her twenties or thirties with acute or convalescent COVID-19.

This CDR3 reads CASSFVRNTEAFF. The CDR3 coding sequence is TGTGCCAGTAGTTTCGTTAGAAACACTGAAGCTTTCTTT. V is TRBV19 and J is TRBJ1-1; D remains unclear. V was shortened by 5 bases and J by 2 bases, with 9 bases between the two germline ends. The germline V gene encodes CDR1 LNHDA and CDR2 SQIVND (reference sequence). This CDR3 has 13 amino acids.

This clone was seen more than once but under ten times. This chain uses TRBV10-3 with TRBJ1-2; no reliable D call. Germline V CDR1 and CDR2: ENHRY, SYGVKD. The V end lost 3 bases, the J end lost 2 bases, and 4 bases lay between the germline ends. The CDR3 extends over 12 amino acids. The CDR3 DNA reads as TGTGCCATCAGTGAAGCGAACTATGGCTACACCTTC. Translation: CAISEANYGYTF.

The V call is TRBV5-1, the J call TRBJ2-1, with D maybe TRBD2 (6 bases). Germline assignment: CDR1 SGHRS and CDR2 YFSETQ. Trimming pared 0 bases from V and 4 bases from J, leaving 11 bases between. This CDR3 comprises 15 residues. The chain's CDR3 is CASSLGRGGYNEQFF. CDR3 nucleotide sequence: TGCGCCAGCAGCTTGGGGCGGGGAGGATACAATGAGCAGTTCTTC.

The V and J genes are TRBV12-2 and TRBJ1-1; the listed D gene, TRBD1, was not tested against the DNA. TRBV12-2 is described as a pseudogene. The CDR3 loop spans 20 amino acids. CDR3 sequence reads: CASRLPGQGFRSSVSAEAFF. CDR3 DNA sequence: TGTGCAAGTCGCTTACCCGGACAGGGGTTTCGGTCGTCGGTCAGCGCTGAAGCTTTCTTT.

This clone was observed once. The chain joins TRBV4-2 to TRBJ2-1; 14 positions match TRBD2. The CDR3 is 17 residues long. Unmatched junction bases numbered 8, after V lost 6 bases and J lost 4 bases. Germline V lookup: CDR1 LGHNA, CDR2 YNFKEQ. The CDR3 reads CASSPGLAGELYNEQFF. The CDR3 bases are TGTGCCAGCAGTCCGGGACTAGCGGGAGAGTTATACAATGAGCAGTTCTTC.

This clone was detected only once. V gene TRBV7-2 combines with J gene TRBJ1-3; D may be TRBD1 (5 bases). Trimming left V 2 bases short and J 0 bases short, with 11 bases between. The CDR3 has 16 amino acids. Germline CDR1 and CDR2: SGHTA and FQGNSA. CDR3: CASSLSLGASGNTIYF. For the CDR3, the DNA is TGTGCCAGCAGCTTAAGCCTAGGGGCCTCTGGAAACACCATATATTTT.

The gene calls are TRBV28 and TRBJ2-7; TRBD2 aligns across 11 bases. Per germline, CDR1 MDHEN and CDR2 SYDVKM. This CDR3 comprises 14 residues. V lost 6 bases to trimming and J lost 2 bases; unmatched junction nucleotides: 3. CDR3 region: CASRILAGAYEQYF. CDR3 nucleotides: TGTGCCAGCAGAATACTAGCGGGAGCCTACGAGCAGTACTTC.

The chain employs TRBV5-1 and TRBJ1-6; D is uncertain. The V end lost 2 bases, the J end lost 1 base, and 7 bases lay between the germline ends. The CDR3 covers 15 residues. Germline V gives CDR1 SGHRS, CDR2 YFSETQ. The CDR3 sequence: CASSFGGSYNSPLHF. The CDR3 nucleotides are TGCGCCAGCAGCTTTGGAGGGTCCTATAATTCACCCCTCCACTTT.

The chain has TRBV25-1 and TRBJ2-3; unclear D gene. The CDR3 has 13 amino acids. Germline V gives CDR1 MGHDK, CDR2 SYGVNS. V gave up 7 bases and J gave up 0 bases, with 8 bases separating them. CDR3: CASKSWSTDTQYF. CDR3 in DNA: TGTGCCAGCAAGAGTTGGAGCACAGATACGCAGTATTTT.

The J gene is TRBJ2-1, the V gene TRBV7-9, with a tentative D call TRBD1 (5 bases). The germline V gene encodes CDR1 SEHNR and CDR2 FQNEAQ (reference sequence). Trimming left V 3 bases short and J 1 base short, with 10 bases between. The length of the CDR3 is 15 residues. CDR3 in DNA: TGTGCCAGCAGCTTCCAGACAGTTTCCTACAATGAGCAGTTCTTC. This codes for CASSFQTVSYNEQFF.

The V call is TRBV4-1, the J call TRBJ2-7; D unresolved. This CDR3 spans 15 amino acids. Per germline, CDR1 MGHRA and CDR2 YSYEKL. Trimming cost V 1 base and J 9 bases, with 19 bases left between them. The CDR3 reads CASSQVAEGSWRQYF. The CDR3 DNA follows: TGCGCCAGCAGCCAAGTCGCCGAAGGATCCTGGAGGCAGTACTTC.

The J gene is TRBJ2-1, the V gene TRBV18, with D perhaps matching TRBD1 (6 bases). This CDR3 has 14 amino acids. Germline values: CDR1 KGHSH, CDR2 LQKENI. Trimming took off 3 bases at V and 6 bases at J, with 12 bases between the two ends. The CDR3 loop reads CASSPEVRGNEQFF. CDR3 nucleotides: TGTGCCAGCTCACCTGAGGTCAGGGGCAATGAGCAGTTCTTC.

This rearrangement joins TRBV4-1 to TRBJ2-1, with 10 bases matching TRBD2. The CDR3 extends over 15 amino acids. V shed 5 bases, J shed 7 bases, and the junction held 8 bases outside the gene matches. The V gene's germline CDR1 is MGHRA and CDR2 YSYEKL. Here the CDR3 reads CASSVGLATRNEQFF. The CDR3 DNA sequence: TGCGCCAGCAGCGTGGGACTAGCGACTAGGAATGAGCAGTTCTTC.

This sequence joins TRBV6-5 and TRBJ1-1; 8 bases map to TRBD1. This CDR3 spans 15 amino acids. Germline V gene data show CDR1 as MNHEY and CDR2 as SVGAGI. V dropped 5 bases and J dropped 1; count of bases not matched to a gene: 6. The CDR3, as DNA: TGTGCCAGCAGTCCCCCGGACAGGGAGAACACTGAAGCTTTCTTT. Its protein is CASSPPDRENTEAFF.

V usage is TRBV24-1 and J usage is TRBJ1-1; perhaps TRBD1 as D (5 bases). V was clipped by 6 bases and J by 2 bases, with 9 bases between them. The CDR3 spans 13 residues. Germline CDR1 KGHDR, CDR2 SFDVKD. CDR3 protein: CATSRQGNTEAFF. The CDR3 nucleotides read TGTGCCACCAGTCGTCAGGGTAACACTGAAGCTTTCTTT.

This clone was seen just once. The chain employs TRBV4-1 and TRBJ1-2; 8 nucleotides align to TRBD1. J lost 0 bases, V lost 4 bases, and 7 bases had no gene match. CDR3 length equals 16 residues. CDR1 is MGHRA and CDR2 is YSYEKL in the germline V gene. CDR3 region: CASSRTTGATNYGYTF. CDR3 DNA: TGCGCCAGCAGCCGTACGACAGGGGCTACTAACTATGGCTACACCTTC.

This chain links TRBV11-3 with TRBJ1-5, with 11 bases that match TRBD1. CDR3 length: 17 amino acids. J lost 5 bases, V lost 5 bases, and 11 bases had no gene match. Germline V gene lookup returns CDR1 SGHNT and CDR2 YENEEA. The chain's CDR3 is CASSPNPGQGADQPQHF. CDR3 DNA sequence: TGTGCCAGCAGCCCTAACCCCGGACAGGGGGCGGATCAGCCCCAGCATTTT.

In nucleotides, the CDR3 is TGCGCCAGCAGTGAGTCGAGAGGGTATGGCTACACCTTC. As protein: CASSESRGYGYTF. The J gene is TRBJ1-2, the V gene TRBV10-2, with D uncertain. In germline, CDR1 is WSHSY, CDR2 SAAADI. This CDR3 is 13 amino acids long. Trimming removed 0 bases at V and 5 bases at J, with 7 bases between.

The chain has TRBV7-9 and TRBJ1-1; D uncertain. CDR1 SEHNR and CDR2 FQNEAQ come from the germline V gene (reference sequence). The CDR3 sequence is 13 residues long. Trimming took off 1 base at V and 10 bases at J, with 13 bases between the two ends. The CDR3 region has the DNA TGTGCCAGCAGCTTAGGATTGGGCGTAGGAGCTTTCTTT. The encoded protein is CASSLGLGVGAFF.

The chain uses TRBV15 and TRBJ1-6, with no clear D. The CDR3 runs 17 residues. V was clipped by 0 bases and J by 9 bases, with 18 bases between them. Per the germline V gene, CDR1 is LNHNV and CDR2 is YYDKDF (reference sequence). CDR3 DNA: TGTGCCACCAGCAGAGATTTGGTCAAGCGGGTTGGTTCACCCCTCCACTTT. Protein: CATSRDLVKRVGSPLHF.

The chain recombines TRBV9 with TRBJ2-1; perhaps TRBD2 as D (5 bases). Trimming removed 5 bases from V and 8 bases from J, with 17 bases in between. CDR3 length equals 14 residues. Germline CDR1 and CDR2: SGDLS and YYNGEE. Written as DNA, the CDR3 is TGTGCCAGCAGTCCGGGCCAGGCGGGTTATGAGCAGTTCTTC. Amino acids: CASSPGQAGYEQFF.

The gene calls are TRBV6-4 and TRBJ2-3, with D unresolved. Germline values: CDR1 MRHNA, CDR2 SNTAGT. The ends were cut back, 8 bases at V and 0 bases at J, with 9 bases in the middle. This CDR3 has 13 amino acids. The CDR3 is CASGQESTDTQYF. In DNA, the CDR3 is TGTGCCAGCGGGCAGGAAAGCACAGATACGCAGTATTTT.